These 5 T cell receptor beta chains were all obtained from the same sample, sequenced in a study of CD8 T cells in Susac syndrome. RNA was extracted with the RNeasy kit, and a quantity of about 0.45 to 1 ug was reverse transcribed using random hexamers. MiXCR was run by TCRdb on the immunoSEQ multiplex PCR reads, yielding one entry per CDR3 protein. The sample has approximately 77,000 distinct CDR3 sequences; roughly 91% are singletons. Sequencing was performed on CD4+ T cells from PBMCs. These receptors originate from a human donor with Susac syndrome.

This chain uses TRBV5-1 with TRBJ2-3; D not resolved. Per germline, CDR1 SGHRS and CDR2 YFSETQ. With 0 bases removed from V and 2 bases from J, the gap between germline ends came to 10 bases. The CDR3 consists of 15 residues. The CDR3 protein is CASSLVSTATDTQYF. The CDR3, as DNA: TGCGCCAGCAGCTTGGTCTCGACTGCCACAGATACGCAGTATTTT.

J is TRBJ2-7 and V is TRBV18, with D uncertain. This CDR3 spans 12 amino acids. The germline CDR1 and CDR2 sequences are KGHSH and LQKENI. Deletions cut 3 bases from V and 3 bases from J, with 6 bases between. In DNA form, the CDR3 reads TGTGCCAGCTCACCCGAAATCTACGAGCAGTACTTC. It is translated as CASSPEIYEQYF.

The V gene is TRBV4-3, the J gene TRBJ2-7, with 9 nucleotides matching TRBD1. This CDR3 spans 13 amino acids. J was trimmed by 5 bases and V by 4 bases; bases with no gene match: 3. The germline V gene has CDR1 LGHNA and CDR2 YSLEER. The DNA for the CDR3 is TGCGCCAGCAGCCCGGACAGGGGAGACGAGCAGTACTTC. It codes for CASSPDRGDEQYF.

The chain combines TRBV6-6 with TRBJ1-5; D not certain. This CDR3 is built from 12 residues. Germline CDR1 and CDR2: MNHNY and SVGAGI (reference sequence). Deletions cut 8 bases from V and 3 bases from J, with 8 bases between. The CDR3 here is CASLNLNQPQHF. CDR3 coding DNA: TGTGCCAGCCTTAATCTCAATCAGCCCCAGCATTTT.

The chain employs TRBV12-3 or TRBV12-4 and TRBJ2-7, with 7 bases that match TRBD2. V trimming: 7 bases; J trimming: 2 bases; junction bases outside the gene matches: 5. The length of the CDR3 is 13 residues. The chain's CDR3 is CASKGGGAYEQYF. The CDR3, as DNA: TGTGCCAGCAAAGGCGGGGGAGCCTACGAGCAGTACTTC.